These 15 T cell receptor beta chains were all obtained from the same sample, sequenced in a study of T cell changes during pregnancy in multiple sclerosis (dated by TCRdb to about 2019). Library preparation was by the immunoSEQ multiplex PCR assay. Entries here come from immuneACCESS through TCRdb and include only in-frame sequences with V and J called. Some clones fail to appear in such tables; in the studies checked, an unresolved V gene covers under half of the shortfall, and the cause of the remainder is unknown. For this sample there are about 99,000 clones; roughly nine tenths appear just once. The top ten clonotypes cover around 0.92% of the sample. Sequenced material: peripheral blood, taken after pregnancy. The receptors were gathered from a female donor with multiple sclerosis, enrolled in a pregnancy study.

The rearrangement joins TRBV19 to TRBJ1-4; D possibly corresponds to TRBD1 (6 bases). Germline V gives CDR1 LNHDA, CDR2 SQIVND (reference sequence). The germline V and J ends were trimmed by 6 bases and 3 bases, with 11 bases remaining between them. The CDR3 contains 14 residues. The CDR3 DNA reads as TGTGCCAGTAGGTCACAGGGACCTAATGAAAAACTGTTTTTT. This sequence encodes CASRSQGPNEKLFF.

This clone was seen once. The chain couples TRBV7-2 to TRBJ1-1; D unresolved. The CDR3 loop spans 12 amino acids. In germline, CDR1 is SGHTA, CDR2 FQGNSA. The ends were cut back, 3 bases at V and 0 bases at J, with 2 bases in the middle. DNA for the CDR3: TGTGCCAGCAGCTTCATGAACACTGAAGCTTTCTTT. Translating it yields CASSFMNTEAFF.

The chain links TRBV12-5 to TRBJ1-1; no clear D. Germline lookup yields CDR1 LGHNT and CDR2 FRNRAP. The CDR3 totals 13 residues. V was clipped by 2 bases and J by 6 bases, with 10 bases between them. The CDR3 DNA follows: TGTGCTAGTGGTTTGATATCCCCCCCTGAAGCTTTCTTT. It codes for CASGLISPPEAFF.

The V and J genes are TRBV6-5 and TRBJ1-1, with D uncertain. The germline V gene has CDR1 MNHEY and CDR2 SVGAGI. V lost 0 bases to trimming and J lost 6 bases, with 8 bases between them. CDR3 length: 13 amino acids. CDR3 nucleotides: TGTGCCAGCAGTTACTCGTTCGGGGCTGAAGCTTTCTTT. Protein product: CASSYSFGAEAFF.

The genes are TRBV19 and TRBJ1-6; D is perhaps TRBD1 (6 bases). Between the trimmed V and J ends, which lost 6 bases and 5 bases, there was a span of 14 bases. This CDR3 comprises 15 residues. Germline V lookup: CDR1 LNHDA, CDR2 SQIVND (reference sequence). CDR3 residues: CASRSRGADNSPLHF. CDR3 DNA sequence: TGTGCCAGTAGATCTCGGGGGGCGGATAATTCACCCCTCCACTTT.

J is TRBJ2-2 and V is TRBV29-1; D gene uncertain. V lost 5 bases and J lost 1, with 8 bases in between. The CDR3 spans 13 residues. From germline, CDR1 is SQVTM and CDR2 ANQGSEA. The chain's CDR3 is CSVPEWNTGELFF. CDR3 bases: TGCAGCGTTCCCGAGTGGAACACCGGGGAGCTGTTTTTT.

The genes are TRBV15 and TRBJ2-1; 7 bases line up with TRBD2. J lost 9 bases, V lost 0 bases, and 2 bases had no gene match. Germline CDR1 is LNHNV and CDR2 is YYDKDF (reference sequence). CDR3 length: 13 amino acids. CDR3 nucleotides: TGTGCCACCAGCAGAGATACGGGAGGTGAGCAGTTCTTC. This encodes CATSRDTGGEQFF.

The CDR3 DNA sequence: TGTGCCAGTAGTACCGGAGCCGGACTAGCGGGAGTGGGGGAGCAGTACTTC. Translated, it gives CASSTGAGLAGVGEQYF. The rearrangement joins TRBV19 to TRBJ2-7, with 13 bases aligning to TRBD2. The CDR3 runs to 17 residues. Germline trimming cut 4 bases from V and 7 bases from J; bases unmatched to any gene: 13. Germline V gene data show CDR1 as LNHDA and CDR2 as SQIVND (reference sequence).

The rearrangement uses TRBV25-1 and TRBJ2-7; D remains ambiguous. The CDR3 is 13 residues long. V was pared by 3 bases and J by 6 bases, with 12 bases between. In germline, CDR1 is MGHDK, CDR2 SYGVNS. CDR3 in amino acids: CASSELPRGEQYF. For the CDR3, the DNA is TGTGCCAGCAGTGAGTTGCCCCGCGGCGAGCAGTACTTC.

The J gene is TRBJ2-1, the V gene TRBV18; D possibly corresponds to TRBD1 (6 bases). This CDR3 contains 16 residues. The germline V and J ends were trimmed by 1 base and 5 bases, with 15 bases remaining between them. CDR1 is KGHSH and CDR2 is LQKENI in the germline V gene. The CDR3 spells CASSPRRGSRDNEQFF. CDR3 bases: TGTGCCAGCTCACCACGAAGGGGGAGCAGGGACAATGAGCAGTTCTTC.

V usage is TRBV12-5 and J usage is TRBJ1-1, with TRBD1 as a possible D gene (5 bases). This CDR3 spans 13 amino acids. V was shortened by 3 bases and J by 9 bases, with 14 bases between the two germline ends. The germline gives CDR1 LGHNT, CDR2 FRNRAP. CDR3 DNA sequence: TGTGCTAGTGGTTTCCGACCGGACACGCAAGCTTTCTTT. Its translation: CASGFRPDTQAFF.

CDR3 loop: CASSPPYESSYEQYF. CDR3 coding DNA: TGTGCCAGCTCACCACCTTATGAGAGCTCCTACGAGCAGTACTTC. This chain uses TRBV18 with TRBJ2-7; D is ambiguous. V lost 0 bases, J lost 0 bases, and 9 bases lay in between. This CDR3 region has 15 residues. Germline CDR1 reads KGHSH; CDR2 reads LQKENI.

Worth noting for this clone: The sample has other DNA sequences that encode this CDR3 too. V usage is TRBV19 and J usage is TRBJ1-1, with D unclear. Deletions cut 3 bases from V and 0 bases from J, with 5 bases between. The CDR3 length is 13 residues. Germline CDR1 and CDR2: LNHDA and SQIVND (reference sequence). The CDR3 bases are TGTGCCAGTAGTATTGCGGTGAACACTGAAGCTTTCTTT. The encoded protein is CASSIAVNTEAFF.

The J gene is TRBJ2-2, the V gene TRBV5-4; D is uncertain. CDR3 length: 16 amino acids. Germline loops: CDR1 SGHNT, CDR2 YYREEE (reference sequence). V gave up 2 bases and J gave up 5 bases, with 16 bases separating them. The CDR3 DNA sequence: TGTGCCAGCAGCTTTCAAGCCCAGGCCCAAACCGGGGAGCTGTTTTTT. This gives the protein CASSFQAQAQTGELFF.

The gene calls are TRBV21-1 and TRBJ2-3; the table's D call TRBD1 went unverified against the DNA. TRBV21-1 is given as a pseudogene. This CDR3 contains 20 residues. The CDR3 DNA sequence: TGTGCCAGCAGCAAAGAAGAGACAGGGTACCTCCCTACACGCACAGATACGCAGTATTTT. As protein: CASSKEETGYLPTRTDTQYF.